This T cell receptor (beta chain) stems from a study of monozygotic twins with cystic fibrosis. The protocol was immunoSEQ multiplex PCR, while the TCRdb copy is restricted to in-frame clones and leaves out a portion. The sample carries about 15,000 clones, 96% recorded once. Notes on this clone: No antigen is known for it.

Whole-study results and caveats: No link emerged between shared CDR3 counts and age, concordance or severity. Median Simpson clonality of roughly 0.0093 suggested naive T cells predominated. Monozygotic CF twins shared more identical nucleotide clonotypes than unrelated patients.

The TCR was taken from a girl under 10 years old with cystic fibrosis. Sequenced: blood.

This CDR3 reads CSVGTGGDEQYF. DNA for the CDR3: TGCAGCGTTGGAACAGGGGGGGACGAGCAGTACTTC. The chain couples TRBV29-1 to TRBJ2-7; tentative D call: TRBD1 (8 bases). This CDR3 is built from 12 residues. V was clipped by 4 bases and J by 5 bases, with 12 bases between them. In germline, CDR1 is SQVTM, CDR2 ANQGSEA.